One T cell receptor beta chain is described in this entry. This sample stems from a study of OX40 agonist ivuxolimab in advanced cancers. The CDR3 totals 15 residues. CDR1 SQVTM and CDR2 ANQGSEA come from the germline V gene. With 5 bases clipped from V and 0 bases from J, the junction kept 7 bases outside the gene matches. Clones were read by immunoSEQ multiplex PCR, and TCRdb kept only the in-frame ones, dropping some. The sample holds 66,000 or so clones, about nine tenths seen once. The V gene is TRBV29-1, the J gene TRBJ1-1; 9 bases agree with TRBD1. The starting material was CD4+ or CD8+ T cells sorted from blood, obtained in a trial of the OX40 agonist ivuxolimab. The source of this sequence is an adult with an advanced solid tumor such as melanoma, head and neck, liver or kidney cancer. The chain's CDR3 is CSVSDRDRVNTEAFF. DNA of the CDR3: TGCAGCGTTTCTGACCGGGACAGGGTGAACACTGAAGCTTTCTTT.